This is a list of T cell receptor beta chains from one sample in a study of cytomegalovirus exposure and HLA in healthy donors. The table came from immunoSEQ multiplex PCR; TCRdb's copy has only in-frame clones and leaves some out. The sample holds about 130,000 clones, roughly 75% seen once. The sequenced sample was PBMCs. The receptors come from a female donor in good health and CMV-seronegative. Both conserved end residues are part of each CDR3. D genes are given only for firm matches.

j_gene,v_gene,d_gene,CDR3aa
TRBJ2-2,TRBV28,.,CASVGQTGELFF
TRBJ2-3,TRBV19,TRBD2,CASNELAGGADTQYF
TRBJ1-4,TRBV4-2,.,CASSQASGNTNEKLFF
TRBJ2-5,TRBV2,.,CASRPRRGRAEETQYF
TRBJ2-7,TRBV5-1,TRBD2,CASSFWLAGGASYEQYF
TRBJ2-3,TRBV11-3,TRBD1,CASSPSGTDTDTQYF
TRBJ2-2,TRBV4-1,.,CASEVIRYTGELFF
TRBJ2-7,TRBV6-5,TRBD1,CASRRGGQGRYEQYF
TRBJ2-1,TRBV7-3,TRBD2,CASSLALGRGGYNEQFF
TRBJ1-5,TRBV7-9,TRBD1,CASSSDRGPLWSNQPQHF
TRBJ1-3,TRBV18,.,CASSPRPQEAGNTIYF
TRBJ1-2,TRBV19,TRBD1,CASRTGTVHYGYTF
TRBJ1-1,TRBV6-5,TRBD1,CASRRDRGRTEAFF
TRBJ1-3,TRBV6-1,TRBD1,CATKAGTGYGNTIYF
TRBJ2-7,TRBV4-2,TRBD1,CASSQAQGDSYEQYF
TRBJ1-2,TRBV4-2,.,CASSQQGGSGYTF
TRBJ2-1,TRBV29-1,.,CSVAIAGNEQFF
TRBJ2-3,TRBV29-1,TRBD2,CSGGLAGGWGTDTQYF
TRBJ2-7,TRBV11-2,TRBD2,CASSFKGLALMRSHEQYF
TRBJ2-1,TRBV7-8,TRBD2,CASRLAENNEQFF
TRBJ2-1,TRBV1,.,CTSSQHQKRATSAEDNEQFF
TRBJ2-4,TRBV7-8,TRBD2,CASSPFRLAGKNIQYF
TRBJ1-3,TRBV20-1,.,CGQRSGNTIYF
TRBJ2-3,TRBV4-1,TRBD2,CASSHSTSGSTDTQYF
TRBJ2-3,TRBV2,TRBD1,CASSEWDRGPDTQYF
.,TRBV28,TRBD1,CASSPGTGVYEQYF
TRBJ1-1,TRBV19,TRBD1,CASSLQTGAGTEAFF
TRBJ2-5,TRBV9,.,CASSGFGTQSGVETQYF